Below are 28 T cell receptor beta chains sequenced from a single sample in a study of pediatric ulcerative colitis. Clones were sequenced by immunoSEQ multiplex PCR, and TCRdb holds only the in-frame ones, with some missing. The profile shows 40,000 to 60,000 clones, around 78% of them singletons. During colonoscopy, one to two rectal pinch biopsies were collected. Input material: gut tissue. These receptors came from a girl under 18 with moderate ulcerative colitis.

The rearrangement joins TRBV29-1 to TRBJ2-7; 9 nucleotides match TRBD2. Germline V lookup: CDR1 SQVTM, CDR2 ANQGSEA. This CDR3 is built from 16 residues. V shed 4 bases, J shed 2 bases, and the junction held 12 bases outside the gene matches. CDR3 sequence: CSVAPAGGKDPYEQYF. The CDR3 region has the DNA TGCAGCGTTGCTCCAGCGGGAGGCAAGGACCCCTACGAGCAGTACTTC.

This rearrangement joins TRBV18 to TRBJ1-1, with D perhaps matching TRBD1 (6 bases). The CDR3 has 15 residues. Per germline, CDR1 KGHSH and CDR2 LQKENI. V was cut by 2 bases and J by 6 bases, with 16 bases left in between. The CDR3 spells CASSPSGGGPAEAFF. The CDR3 DNA sequence: TGTGCCAGCTCACCATCGGGGGGCGGACCTGCTGAAGCTTTCTTT. Combining the CDR3 with reference TRBV18 and TRBJ1-1 gives the whole variable domain NAGVMQNPRHLVRRRGQEARLRCSPMKGHSHVYWYRQLPEEGLKFMVYLQKENIIDESGMPKERFSAEFPKEGPSILRIQQVVRGDSAAYFCASSPSGGGPAEAFFGQGTRLTVV.

The gene calls are TRBV8-2 and TRBJ2-2; the tabulated D call, TRBD2, remains unverified against the DNA. TRBV8-2 corresponds to a pseudogene. CDR3 length: 17 residues. This chain's CDR3 is CGSDVRIGGADTGELFF. CDR3 sequence (DNA): TGTGGCAGTGACGTACGTATAGGAGGCGCCGACACCGGGGAGCTGTTTTTT.

The chain joins TRBV7-8 to TRBJ2-7; D is undetermined. The CDR3 covers 15 residues. Germline V gives CDR1 SGHVS, CDR2 FQNEAQ. V was cut by 2 bases and J by 3 bases, with 14 bases left in between. CDR3 residues: CASSLSPVASYEQYF. DNA for the CDR3: TGTGCCAGCAGCTTATCCCCAGTGGCAAGCTACGAGCAGTACTTC.

This clone ranks as medium-sized. CDR3 bases: TGTGCCAGCAGTTTATCTCCAGGGGGCGATTTAAACCAGCCCCAGCATTTT. It translates to CASSLSPGGDLNQPQHF. The chain joins TRBV27 to TRBJ1-5; 8 bases agree with TRBD1. This CDR3 is 17 amino acids long. Germline V lookup: CDR1 MNHEY, CDR2 SMNVEV (reference sequence). V was pared by 0 bases and J by 7 bases, with 11 bases of the junction left unmatched.

The chain links TRBV10-2 to TRBJ2-7; D not certain. Germline values: CDR1 WSHSY, CDR2 SAAADI. Trimming took off 5 bases at V and 0 bases at J, with 11 bases between the two ends. The CDR3 has 14 residues. CDR3 DNA: TGCGCCAGCAGTTTAAATTCACCCTCCTACGAGCAGTACTTC. Protein sequence: CASSLNSPSYEQYF.

This chain connects TRBV7-9 to TRBJ1-2; D not resolved. The CDR3 has 15 amino acids. Germline V gives CDR1 SEHNR, CDR2 FQNEAQ (reference sequence). Between the trimmed V and J ends, which lost 6 bases and 2 bases, there was a span of 16 bases. CDR3 in amino acids: CASSRNNIPNYGYTF. The CDR3, as DNA: TGTGCCAGCAGTCGCAACAACATCCCGAACTATGGCTACACCTTC.

This clone was seen a single time. The chain couples TRBV5-1 to TRBJ2-3; 8 nucleotides align to TRBD1. The trim removed 0 bases at V and 2 bases at J, leaving 23 bases unmatched. Germline CDR1 SGHRS, CDR2 YFSETQ. This CDR3 is built from 22 residues. The CDR3 nucleotides read TGCGCCAGCAGCTTGGAATATAGTGTCCTCGAGACAGGGGTAGAACTCACAGATACGCAGTATTTT. Protein product: CASSLEYSVLETGVELTDTQYF. Full variable domain (outside the CDR3, taken from reference TRBV5-1 and TRBJ2-3): KAGVTQTPRYLIKTRGQQVTLSCSPISGHRSVSWYQQTPGQGLQFLFEYFSETQRNKGNFPGRFSGRQFSNSRSEMNVSTLELGDSALYLCASSLEYSVLETGVELTDTQYFGPGTRLTVL.

This sequence joins TRBV30 and TRBJ2-1; 9 nucleotides line up with TRBD1. Unmatched junction bases numbered 10, after V lost 2 bases and J lost 5 bases. Looked up from germline, CDR1 is GTSNPN and CDR2 is SVGIG (reference sequence). This CDR3 region has 16 residues. The CDR3 protein is CAWSTPGTGTHNEQFF. CDR3 DNA: TGTGCCTGGAGTACCCCGGGGACAGGGACACACAATGAGCAGTTCTTC.

This chain joins TRBV7-9 and TRBJ2-3; D might be TRBD2 (6 bases). Trimming cost V 6 bases and J 0 bases, with 7 bases left between them. This CDR3 contains 13 residues. Looked up from germline, CDR1 is SEHNR and CDR2 is FQNEAQ (reference sequence). CDR3 residues: CASRGTSTDTQYF. The CDR3 DNA follows: TGTGCCAGCAGGGGGACTAGCACAGATACGCAGTATTTT.

The V call is TRBV10-3, the J call TRBJ1-5; D is possibly TRBD1 (6 bases). V lost 11 bases, J lost 5 bases, and 13 bases lay in between. The germline V gene has CDR1 ENHRY and CDR2 SYGVKD. This CDR3 contains 12 residues. The CDR3 region has the DNA TGTGCCGTAGCAGGGGTAGATCAGCCCCAGCATTTT. Translation gives CAVAGVDQPQHF.

The chain carries TRBV5-1 and TRBJ2-5; 9 nucleotides line up with TRBD1. The CDR3 is 15 residues long. Germline values: CDR1 SGHRS, CDR2 YFSETQ. The ends lost 0 bases at V and 5 bases at J; junction bases unmatched: 5. Here the CDR3 DNA reads TGCGCCAGCAGCTTGGCGGACAGGGGAGGGGAGACCCAGTACTTC. Protein sequence: CASSLADRGGETQYF.

J is TRBJ2-1 and V is TRBV19; 8 bases align to TRBD2. Germline lookup yields CDR1 LNHDA and CDR2 SQIVND (reference sequence). CDR3 length: 13 amino acids. J was trimmed by 8 bases and V by 5 bases; bases with no gene match: 5. CDR3 loop: CASSGVAGYEQFF. Here the CDR3 DNA reads TGTGCCAGTAGTGGGGTAGCGGGGTATGAGCAGTTCTTC.

This chain joins TRBV5-5 and TRBJ1-2; D might be TRBD1 (6 bases). V lost 2 bases and J 5 bases, leaving 13 bases between the germline ends. Germline loops: CDR1 SGHKS, CDR2 YYEKEE (reference sequence). CDR3 length equals 14 residues. The CDR3 loop is CASSFGRQDYGYTF. The CDR3 nucleotides read TGTGCCAGCAGCTTCGGGCGACAGGATTATGGCTACACCTTC.

The chain employs TRBV18 and TRBJ2-3, with D possibly TRBD1 on 6 matching bases. CDR1 is KGHSH, CDR2 LQKENI, per germline. The CDR3 totals 16 residues. V was cut by 2 bases and J by 2 bases, with 14 bases left in between. In nucleotides, the CDR3 is TGTGCCAGCTCACCAACGGGCAGGGGAGACACAGATACGCAGTATTTT. This encodes CASSPTGRGDTDTQYF. The full variable domain, with the rest looked up from reference TRBV18 and TRBJ2-3, is NAGVMQNPRHLVRRRGQEARLRCSPMKGHSHVYWYRQLPEEGLKFMVYLQKENIIDESGMPKERFSAEFPKEGPSILRIQQVVRGDSAAYFCASSPTGRGDTDTQYFGPGTRLTVL.

This clone has only one observation. V is TRBV9 and J is TRBJ2-3, with 7 bases lining up with TRBD1. CDR1 and CDR2 (germline): SGDLS, YYNGEE. The CDR3 has 15 amino acids. Trimming removed 0 bases from V and 2 bases from J; junction bases left unmatched: 3. As DNA, the CDR3 is TGTGCCAGCAGCGTAGGAGGGGGCAACACAGATACGCAGTATTTT. Encoded protein: CASSVGGGNTDTQYF.

This clone was seen only a few times. CDR3 nucleotide sequence: TGTGCCAGTAGTATAGCATTATTGGGACACGGCTACGAGCAGTACTTC. It encodes CASSIALLGHGYEQYF. The chain carries TRBV19 and TRBJ2-7, with TRBD1 as a possible D gene (6 bases). The CDR3 is 16 amino acids. V gave up 1 base and J gave up 3 bases, with 16 bases separating them. Germline CDR1 LNHDA, CDR2 SQIVND (reference sequence). The full variable domain, rest sourced from reference TRBV19 and TRBJ2-7, is DGGITQSPKYLFRKEGQNVTLSCEQNLNHDAMYWYRQDPGQGLRLIYYSQIVNDFQKGDIAEGYSVSREKKESFPLTVTSAQKNPTAFYLCASSIALLGHGYEQYFGPGTRLTVT.

CDR3 sequence: CASSLGLGALNSPLHF. In DNA, the CDR3 is TGTGCCAGCAGCTTGGGTCTAGGGGCCCTTAATTCACCCCTCCACTTT. The chain joins TRBV5-4 to TRBJ1-6; maybe TRBD1 (5 bases). The germline V gene encodes CDR1 SGHNT and CDR2 YYREEE (reference sequence). The CDR3 is 16 residues long. The V and J ends lost 0 bases and 6 bases respectively, with 13 bases between them.

This chain uses TRBV5-6 with TRBJ2-5; D assignment may be TRBD1 or TRBD2 (5 bases each). The CDR3 extends over 13 amino acids. V gave up 4 bases and J gave up 3 bases, with 10 bases separating them. Germline V gene sequence: CDR1 SGHDT, CDR2 YYEEEE. The CDR3 DNA follows: TGTGCCAGCAGCACAAGGGACGAAGAGACCCAGTACTTC. Translating it yields CASSTRDEETQYF.

The chain uses TRBV9 and TRBJ2-3; D call uncertain. The CDR3 loop spans 14 amino acids. Germline V gene sequence: CDR1 SGDLS, CDR2 YYNGEE. Trimming removed 0 bases at V and 1 base at J, with 6 bases between. CDR3 nucleotide sequence: TGTGCCAGCAGCGTAGGGCCGGGCACAGATACGCAGTATTTT. Encoded protein: CASSVGPGTDTQYF. Combining the CDR3 with reference TRBV9 and TRBJ2-3 gives the whole variable domain DSGVTQTPKHLITATGQRVTLRCSPRSGDLSVYWYQQSLDQGLQFLIQYYNGEERAKGNILERFSAQQFPDLHSELNLSSLELGDSALYFCASSVGPGTDTQYFGPGTRLTVL.

The chain joins TRBV28 to TRBJ1-4; D ambiguous. CDR3 length: 10 amino acids. From germline, CDR1 is MDHEN and CDR2 SYDVKM. The V and J ends lost 8 bases and 3 bases respectively, with 1 base between them. The CDR3 DNA reads TGTGCCAGCTCTAATGAAAAACTGTTTTTT. Its translation: CASSNEKLFF.

V is TRBV7-9 and J is TRBJ2-3; 7 nucleotides align to TRBD2. V lost 2 bases, J lost 2 bases, and 7 bases stayed unmatched. CDR1 and CDR2 from the germline V gene are SEHNR and FQNEAQ (reference sequence). The CDR3 sequence is 16 residues long. The CDR3 bases are TGTGCCAGCAGCTTATTGACTAGCATCCCCACAGATACGCAGTATTTT. Translation gives CASSLLTSIPTDTQYF.

The table lists this clone with a few counts. The rearrangement uses TRBV28 and TRBJ1-2, with D unclear. This CDR3 is 14 amino acids long. Germline loops: CDR1 MDHEN, CDR2 SYDVKM. V gave up 2 bases and J gave up 2 bases, with 9 bases separating them. The CDR3 DNA is TGTGCCAGCAGTTTACGGCAACAGAACTATGGCTACACCTTC. Its translation: CASSLRQQNYGYTF.

The V and J genes are TRBV28 and TRBJ2-5; 10 bases match TRBD2. The CDR3 totals 17 residues. After removal of 5 bases from V and 2 bases from J, the junction contained 11 bases not matched to a gene. Germline CDR1 reads MDHEN; CDR2 reads SYDVKM. CDR3 region: CASSIWTSGRAQETQYF. The CDR3 coding sequence is TGTGCCAGCAGTATTTGGACTAGCGGACGGGCTCAAGAGACCCAGTACTTC.

The chain carries TRBV5-1 and TRBJ2-5; no reliable D call. V lost 0 bases and J lost 2, with 8 bases in between. From germline, CDR1 is SGHRS and CDR2 YFSETQ. The CDR3 runs to 14 residues. CDR3 sequence: CASSLATVQETQYF. The CDR3 DNA sequence: TGCGCCAGCAGCTTGGCTACAGTTCAAGAGACCCAGTACTTC.

J is TRBJ2-2 and V is TRBV7-6; 12 bases agree with TRBD2. Trimming at V came to 4 bases and at J to 3 bases, leaving 3 bases not matched to a gene. Germline V lookup: CDR1 SGHVS, CDR2 FNYEAQ. The CDR3 sequence is 16 residues long. CDR3 coding DNA: TGTGCCAGCAGCTCCCGACTAGCGGGGGACACCGGGGAGCTGTTTTTT. Protein product: CASSSRLAGDTGELFF. Based on the CDR3 plus reference TRBV7-6 and TRBJ2-2, the full variable domain is GAGVSQSPRYKVTKRGQDVALRCDPISGHVSLYWYRQALGQGPEFLTYFNYEAQQDKSGLPNDRFSAERPEGSISTLTIQRTEQRDSAMYRCASSSRLAGDTGELFFGEGSRLTVL.

The CDR3 coding sequence is TGTGCCAGCAGCTTGGTAAAGGGAGGCGTCGAGCAGTACTTC. Translating it yields CASSLVKGGVEQYF. The chain links TRBV5-4 to TRBJ2-7; possible D gene TRBD2, 6 bases. The V gene's germline CDR1 is SGHNT and CDR2 YYREEE (reference sequence). Trimming removed 0 bases from V and 6 bases from J, with 13 bases in between. The CDR3 has 14 residues.

The sample holds a few counts of this clone. The chain is built from TRBV6-6 and TRBJ2-2; 11 positions match TRBD1. The germline CDR1 and CDR2 sequences are MNHNY and SVGAGI (reference sequence). Unmatched junction bases numbered 3, after V lost 6 bases and J lost 6 bases. The CDR3 is 14 residues long. The CDR3 loop is CASRGTGGPGELFF. The DNA of the CDR3 is TGTGCCAGCAGAGGGACAGGGGGTCCCGGGGAGCTGTTTTTT.